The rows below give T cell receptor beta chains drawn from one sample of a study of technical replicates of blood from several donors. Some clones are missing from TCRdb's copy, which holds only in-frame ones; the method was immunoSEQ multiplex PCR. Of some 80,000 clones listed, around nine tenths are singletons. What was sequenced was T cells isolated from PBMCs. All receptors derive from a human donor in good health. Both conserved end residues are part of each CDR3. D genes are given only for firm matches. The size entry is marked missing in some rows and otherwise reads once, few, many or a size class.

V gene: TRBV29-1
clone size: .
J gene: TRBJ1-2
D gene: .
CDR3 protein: CSVREDYGYTF
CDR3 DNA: TGCAGCGTGAGGGAGGACTATGGCTACACCTTC

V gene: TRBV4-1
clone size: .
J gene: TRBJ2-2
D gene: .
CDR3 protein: CASSQDIARANTGELFF
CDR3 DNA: TGCGCCAGCAGCCAAGATATCGCCCGGGCGAACACCGGGGAGCTGTTTTTT

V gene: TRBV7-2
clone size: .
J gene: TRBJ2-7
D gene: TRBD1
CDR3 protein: CASSVSRGSYEQYF
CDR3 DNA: TGTGCCAGCAGCGTAAGCAGGGGGTCCTACGAGCAGTACTTC

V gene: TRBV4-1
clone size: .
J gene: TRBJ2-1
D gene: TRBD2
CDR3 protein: CASSQDLAGRYNEQFF
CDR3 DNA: TGCGCCAGCAGCCAAGATTTAGCGGGCCGATACAATGAGCAGTTCTTC

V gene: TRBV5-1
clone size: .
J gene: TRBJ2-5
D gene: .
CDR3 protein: CASSLFLRFQETQYF
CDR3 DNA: TGCGCCAGCAGCTTGTTTCTCCGGTTTCAAGAGACCCAGTACTTC

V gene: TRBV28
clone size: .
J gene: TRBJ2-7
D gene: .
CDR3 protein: CASKPAGASSSYEQYF
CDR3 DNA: TGTGCCAGCAAGCCAGCAGGGGCGAGCAGCTCCTACGAGCAGTACTTC

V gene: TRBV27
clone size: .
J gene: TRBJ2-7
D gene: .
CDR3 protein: CASSLHRAYEQYF
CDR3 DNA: TGTGCCAGCAGTTTACACAGAGCCTACGAGCAGTACTTC

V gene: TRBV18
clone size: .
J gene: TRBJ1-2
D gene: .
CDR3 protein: CASSLQGLRGYTF
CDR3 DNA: TGTGCCAGCTCATTACAGGGACTAAGAGGCTACACCTTC

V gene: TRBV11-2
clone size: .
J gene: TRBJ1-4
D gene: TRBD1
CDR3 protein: CASSLALDRAGGEKLFF
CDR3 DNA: TGTGCCAGCAGCTTAGCCCTCGACAGGGCCGGCGGGGAAAAACTGTTTTTT

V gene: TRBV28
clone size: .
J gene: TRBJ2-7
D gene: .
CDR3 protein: CASTPTQGSIGSYEQYF
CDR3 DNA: TGTGCCAGCACCCCTACGCAGGGATCGATAGGCTCCTACGAGCAGTACTTC

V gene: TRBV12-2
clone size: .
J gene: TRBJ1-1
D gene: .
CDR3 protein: CASRLKGLYTEAFF
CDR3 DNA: TGTGCAAGTCGCTTAAAGGGGTTGTACACTGAAGCTTTCTTT

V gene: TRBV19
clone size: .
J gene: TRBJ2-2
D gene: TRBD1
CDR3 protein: CASSLGTENTGELFF
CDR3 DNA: TGTGCCAGTAGTTTAGGGACAGAGAACACCGGGGAGCTGTTTTTT

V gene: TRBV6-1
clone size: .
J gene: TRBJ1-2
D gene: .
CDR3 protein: CASSEQGYGYTF
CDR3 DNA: TGTGCCAGCAGTGAACAGGGGTATGGCTACACCTTC

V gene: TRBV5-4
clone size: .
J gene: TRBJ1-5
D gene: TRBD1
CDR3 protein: CASSVGQGKPQHF
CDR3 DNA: TGTGCCAGCAGCGTGGGACAGGGGAAGCCCCAGCATTTT

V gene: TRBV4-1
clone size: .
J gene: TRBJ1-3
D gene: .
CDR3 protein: CASSQASQVLGNTIYF
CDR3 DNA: TGCGCCAGCAGCCAAGCATCTCAGGTCCTCGGAAACACCATATATTTT

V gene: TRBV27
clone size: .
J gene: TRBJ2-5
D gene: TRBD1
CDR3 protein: CASSLETGGETQYF
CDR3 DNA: TGTGCCAGCAGTTTAGAGACAGGGGGAGAGACCCAGTACTTC

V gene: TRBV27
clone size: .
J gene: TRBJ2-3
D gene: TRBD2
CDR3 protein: CASSFGYTSGSVDTQYF
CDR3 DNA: TGTGCCAGCAGTTTCGGGTACACGAGCGGGAGTGTCGATACGCAGTATTTT

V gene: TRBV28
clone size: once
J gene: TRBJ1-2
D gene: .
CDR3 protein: CASHPLAGADGYTF
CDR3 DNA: TGTGCCAGCCACCCACTGGCAGGGGCGGATGGCTACACCTTC

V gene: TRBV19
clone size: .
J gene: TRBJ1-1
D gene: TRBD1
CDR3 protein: CASTRDRGPHTEAFF
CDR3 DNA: TGTGCCAGTACCCGAGACAGGGGCCCACACACTGAAGCTTTCTTT

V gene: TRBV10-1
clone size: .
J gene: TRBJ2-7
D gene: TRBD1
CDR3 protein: CASRDRYEQYF
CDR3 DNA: TGCGCCAGCAGGGACAGGTACGAGCAGTACTTC

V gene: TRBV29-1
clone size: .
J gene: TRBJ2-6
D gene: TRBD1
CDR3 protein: CSVPGQAHSGANVLTF
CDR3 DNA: TGCAGCGTCCCGGGACAGGCTCATTCTGGGGCCAACGTCCTGACTTTC

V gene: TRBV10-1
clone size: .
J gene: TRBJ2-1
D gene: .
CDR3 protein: CASSGKTGSNEQFF
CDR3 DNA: TGCGCCAGCAGTGGAAAGACTGGAAGTAATGAGCAGTTCTTC

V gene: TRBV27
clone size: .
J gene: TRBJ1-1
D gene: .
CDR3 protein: CASTYRAGTEAFF
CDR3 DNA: TGTGCCAGCACTTACAGGGCGGGCACTGAAGCTTTCTTT

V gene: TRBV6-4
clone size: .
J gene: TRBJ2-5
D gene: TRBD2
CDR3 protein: CASPSGGGTQYF
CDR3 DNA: TGTGCCAGCCCTAGCGGGGGGGGTACCCAGTACTTC

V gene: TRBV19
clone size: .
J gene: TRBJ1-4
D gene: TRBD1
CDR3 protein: CASRTGTNEKLFF
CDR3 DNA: TGTGCCAGCAGGACAGGGACTAATGAAAAACTGTTTTTT

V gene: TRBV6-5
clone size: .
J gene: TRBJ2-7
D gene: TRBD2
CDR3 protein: CASSSSGIFYEQYF
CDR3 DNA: TGTGCCAGCAGTTCAAGCGGGATTTTCTACGAGCAGTACTTC

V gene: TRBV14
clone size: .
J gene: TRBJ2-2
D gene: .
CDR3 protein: CASSLRYRELFF
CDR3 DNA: TGTGCCAGCAGCCTGAGGTACCGGGAGCTGTTTTTT

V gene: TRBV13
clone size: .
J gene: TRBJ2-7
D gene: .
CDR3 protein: CASSSGGEQYF
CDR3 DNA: TGTGCCAGCAGCTCCGGCGGGGAGCAGTACTTC

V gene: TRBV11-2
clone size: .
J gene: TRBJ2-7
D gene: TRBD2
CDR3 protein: CASSLARGGAYEQYF
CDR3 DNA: TGTGCCAGCAGCTTAGCCCGCGGGGGGGCCTACGAGCAGTACTTC

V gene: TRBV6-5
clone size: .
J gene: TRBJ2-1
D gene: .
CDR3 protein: CASSYSGNEQFF
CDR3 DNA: TGTGCCAGCAGTTATAGTGGTAATGAGCAGTTCTTC

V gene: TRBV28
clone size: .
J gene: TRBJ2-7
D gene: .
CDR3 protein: CASSLARFYEQYF
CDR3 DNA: TGTGCCAGCAGTTTGGCTAGGTTCTACGAGCAGTACTTC

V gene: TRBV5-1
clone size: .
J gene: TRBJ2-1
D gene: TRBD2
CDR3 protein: CASSSPGTSGRAFIDNEQFF
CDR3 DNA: TGCGCCAGCAGCTCTCCCGGGACTAGCGGGAGGGCCTTCATTGACAATGAGCAGTTCTTC

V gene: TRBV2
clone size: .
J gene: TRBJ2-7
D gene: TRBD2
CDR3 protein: CACSGTRSDEQYF
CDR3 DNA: TGTGCCTGTTCCGGGACTAGGAGTGACGAGCAGTACTTC

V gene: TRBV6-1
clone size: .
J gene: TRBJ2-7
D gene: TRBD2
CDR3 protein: CASIAGPGSYEQYF
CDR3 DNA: TGTGCCAGCATAGCGGGACCTGGCTCCTACGAGCAGTACTTC

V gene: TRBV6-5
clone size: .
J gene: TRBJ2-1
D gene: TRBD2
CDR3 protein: CASSYTSGSSYNEQFF
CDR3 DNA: TGTGCCAGCAGTTACACTAGCGGGAGCTCCTACAATGAGCAGTTCTTC

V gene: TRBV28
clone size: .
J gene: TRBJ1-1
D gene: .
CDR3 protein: CASSLTGMNTEAFF
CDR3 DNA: TGTGCCAGCAGTTTAACAGGGATGAACACTGAAGCTTTCTTT

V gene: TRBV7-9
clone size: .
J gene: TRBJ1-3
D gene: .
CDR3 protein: CASSSGTIYF
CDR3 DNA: TGTGCCAGCAGCTCCGGCACCATATATTTT

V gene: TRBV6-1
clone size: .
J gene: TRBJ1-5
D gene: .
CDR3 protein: CASSLLQGQPQHF
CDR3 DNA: TGTGCCAGCAGTTTATTACAGGGCCAGCCCCAGCATTTT

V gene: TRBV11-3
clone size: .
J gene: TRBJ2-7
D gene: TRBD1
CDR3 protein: CASSAWDRGYEQYF
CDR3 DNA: TGTGCCAGCAGCGCCTGGGACAGAGGTTACGAGCAGTACTTC

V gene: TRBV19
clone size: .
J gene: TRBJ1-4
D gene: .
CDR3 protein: CASSSQGSLNEKLFF
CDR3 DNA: TGTGCCAGTAGTTCCCAGGGCAGTCTGAATGAAAAACTGTTTTTT